This T cell receptor beta chain was found in a study of OX40 agonist ivuxolimab in advanced cancers. At the level of the study: Patients' therapy was ivuxolimab, an antibody that acts as an agonist of OX40 (CD134). Earlier treatment with anti-PD-1, anti-PD-L1 or anti-CTLA-4 was permitted, and less than 50% had received some. Study-level results: Clonal expansion was among the lowest in partial responders at 0.1-3.0 mg/kg, especially CD8+. Relative to CD4+, CD8+ T cells held more expanded clones on average.

TCRdb's copy holds only in-frame clones and misses some; the assay was immunoSEQ multiplex PCR. The top ten hold 5% of the sample, which has approximately 74,000 clones, 82% seen once. Trimming took 4 bases from V and 8 from J, leaving 12 bases between them. CDR3 length: 12 amino acids. Germline V lookup: CDR1 SGHKS, CDR2 YYEKEE (reference sequence). With respect to this clone: Its antigen is unknown.

This receptor was taken from an adult with an advanced solid tumor such as melanoma, head and neck, liver or kidney cancer. V and J are TRBV5-5 and TRBJ1-1, with D perhaps TRBD1 (5 bases). The sequencing used CD4+ or CD8+ T cells sorted from blood, collected in a trial of the OX40 agonist ivuxolimab. The CDR3, as DNA: TGTGCCAGCAGCACGGGCTACAGGGAAGCTTTCTTT. Its protein product is CASSTGYREAFF.